A selection of T cell receptor beta chains follows, all from one sample in a study of T-cell memory formation after mild COVID-19. TCRdb reanalysed the 5' RACE reads using MiXCR and keeps one entry per CDR3 protein. The sample has 350,000 to 500,000 distinct CDR3 sequences, 20% seen once. What was sequenced was PBMCs or a T cell subset sorted from them (not recorded which). Every receptor here comes from an adult woman who had mild COVID-19 (a few samples of this study predate the infection). Cell type and time point are not known. Both conserved end residues are part of each CDR3. The D gene is left open where the match is weak. The size entry is marked missing in some rows and otherwise reads once, few, many or a size class.

cdr3_length | v_call | d_call | clone_size | cdr3_aa
15 | TRBV23-1 | NA | NA | CASSQRDPGCYEQYF
13 | TRBV2 | TRBD1 | few | CAIERDRGYEQYF
15 | TRBV28 | TRBD1 | few | CASSRDSTLSYEQYF
12 | TRBV7-9 | NA | many | CASSYPNEKLFF
14 | TRBV29-1 | TRBD2 | NA | CSVGGTSGSYEQYF
14 | TRBV2 | TRBD1 | few | CASSTRTGSYEQYF
13 | TRBV4-1 | NA | NA | CASSGELNTEAFF
16 | TRBV9 | TRBD2 | NA | CASSALLAGGLNEQFF
14 | TRBV7-3 | NA | NA | CASSLTDMNTEAFF
14 | TRBV9 | NA | many | CASSGYGGGSEAFF
15 | TRBV4-1 | TRBD1 | NA | CASSRAQTGEPEAFF
18 | TRBV7-3 | TRBD2 | few | CASSPIWVAGGLGDEQFF
14 | TRBV28 | NA | few | CASSWGPSSYEQYF
13 | TRBV6-5 | NA | few | CASRVVGADTQYF
18 | TRBV9 | TRBD1 | NA | CASSVGSGTGRSGNTIYF
15 | TRBV9 | NA | few | CASSSSLTRAETQYF
11 | TRBV6-2/TRBV6-3 | NA | NA | CASTKGGTAFF
19 | TRBV10-3 | NA | NA | CAISDLPPDRLSGTGELFF
13 | TRBV7-9 | NA | NA | CASSLAGIETQYF
15 | TRBV28 | NA | NA | CASSDISEYNQPQHF
14 | TRBV14 | NA | few | CASSRGANTGELFF
14 | TRBV12-3/TRBV12-4 | TRBD1 | few | CASSLDRGQTEAFF
14 | TRBV7-3 | NA | NA | CASSLSGSGDEQYF
16 | TRBV6-2/TRBV6-3 | NA | NA | CASSYSGGRPGQPQHF
16 | TRBV10-3 | TRBD2 | NA | CAISEASGSGTDTQYF
17 | TRBV4-1 | NA | NA | CASSQDPGAVLTDTQYF
14 | TRBV7-3 | NA | NA | CASSSGLSFNEQFF
14 | TRBV2 | NA | NA | CASSDGQGQEKLFF
15 | TRBV24-1 | NA | NA | CATSDLAKSGNEQFF
15 | TRBV12-3/TRBV12-4 | TRBD2 | few | CASSLSSGSKNEQFF
14 | TRBV9 | TRBD2 | NA | CASSGLAFTDTQYF
18 | TRBV4-1 | NA | NA | CASSQDLLSRVTHTEAFF
16 | TRBV24-1 | TRBD1 | NA | CATSDSGQGGNQPQHF
16 | TRBV28 | NA | NA | CASSSSDKGKRNTIYF
12 | TRBV29-1 | TRBD1 | few | CSVWTGGDGYTF
14 | TRBV11-3 | NA | NA | CASSLDPAETEAFF
12 | TRBV12-3/TRBV12-4 | NA | few | CASSRHTYEQYF
13 | TRBV20-1 | NA | NA | CSAPKGSGNTIYF
16 | TRBV24-1 | NA | few | CATSDSRDFNTGELFF
19 | TRBV5-1 | TRBD2 | NA | CASSLELAGVRGPTDTQYF
16 | TRBV27 | NA | NA | CASSLSLTVGGGGYTF
16 | TRBV20-1 | NA | NA | CSARDLRAGTSYEQYF
19 | TRBV5-1 | TRBD2 | few | CASSLVGAGGPRDTGELFF
13 | TRBV12-3/TRBV12-4 | NA | few | CASSRVSNYGYTF
14 | TRBV6-6 | NA | NA | CASTERAITDTQYF
13 | TRBV12-3/TRBV12-4 | NA | NA | CASTRGVEEPQHF
16 | TRBV4-3 | TRBD1 | few | CASSLAGGQGESEAFF
14 | TRBV5-1 | NA | NA | CASSWARSNYGYTF
12 | TRBV20-1 | NA | few | CSASILNTEAFF
18 | TRBV7-9 | TRBD2 | few | CASSLGLAGTTFYNEQFF
15 | TRBV2 | TRBD1 | few | CASKGRTGANYGYTF
15 | TRBV7-6 | TRBD2 | NA | CASSLEAGLDNEQFF
14 | TRBV7-9 | TRBD2 | NA | CASSLAGTTYEQYF
12 | TRBV4-3 | NA | NA | CASSQDTGKLFF
13 | TRBV7-3 | NA | many | CASSSSRDNEQFF
19 | TRBV7-9 | NA | few | CASSSTDPERRGGSYEQYF
14 | TRBV7-9 | NA | few | CASSLQRGPETQYF
18 | TRBV4-1 | TRBD1 | NA | CASSRIPPGDRVTGELFF
14 | TRBV20-1 | TRBD2 | NA | CSATAGGPGDEQYF
18 | TRBV7-3 | TRBD2 | few | CASSSGLAGGISSETQYF